The 32 T cell receptor beta chains below were found in one sample sequenced in a study of cytomegalovirus exposure and HLA in healthy donors. Primers for the PCR totalled 60 Vbeta and 13 Jbeta. Sequenced by immunoSEQ multiplex PCR; TCRdb stores in-frame clones only, minus some. The table has around 120,000 clones, around 80% seen once. Material for sequencing was PBMCs. These receptors were obtained from a woman between 45 and 65 years old in good health and CMV-seronegative.

This clone was observed a single time. This sequence joins TRBV28 and TRBJ1-2, with a possible D match to TRBD1 (5 bases). The CDR3 contains 14 residues. Germline CDR1 and CDR2: MDHEN and SYDVKM. V was pared by 6 bases and J by 4 bases, with 15 bases between. CDR3 protein: CASRQQTGAYGYTF. Written as DNA, the CDR3 is TGTGCCAGCAGGCAACAAACAGGAGCCTATGGCTACACCTTC.

As DNA, the CDR3 is TGTGCCACCCTATCCCGGCAGGGGACAGATACGCAGTATTTT. Translating it yields CATLSRQGTDTQYF. This chain connects TRBV6-6 to TRBJ2-3; tentative D call: TRBD1 (6 bases). Trimming removed 10 bases from V and 3 bases from J, with 17 bases in between. Germline V gene data show CDR1 as MNHNY and CDR2 as SVGAGI (reference sequence). The CDR3 sequence is 14 residues long.

This rearrangement joins TRBV25-1 to TRBJ2-1; tentatively, D is TRBD2 (5 bases). Germline values: CDR1 MGHDK, CDR2 SYGVNS. Trimming took 4 bases from V and 0 from J, leaving 16 bases between them. This CDR3 has 17 amino acids. The CDR3 bases are TGTGCCAGCAGTGCACCTGCGAGCGGCGTCTCCTACAATGAGCAGTTCTTC. Its translation: CASSAPASGVSYNEQFF.

The chain joins TRBV7-2 to TRBJ1-1; D perhaps matches TRBD1 (5 bases). The CDR3 has 14 amino acids. Trimming pared 2 bases from V and 1 base from J, leaving 8 bases between. Germline assignment: CDR1 SGHTA and CDR2 FQGNSA. The CDR3 DNA reads as TGTGCCAGCAGCTTACTACAGGCGAACACTGAAGCTTTCTTT. Its translation: CASSLLQANTEAFF.

This chain joins TRBV10-3 and TRBJ1-1; tentatively, D is TRBD1 (5 bases). The CDR3 is 14 residues long. Germline V gives CDR1 ENHRY, CDR2 SYGVKD. The V and J ends lost 3 bases and 0 bases respectively, with 8 bases between them. In DNA form, the CDR3 reads TGTGCCATCAGTGACAGGGCCGTGAACACTGAAGCTTTCTTT. Its translation: CAISDRAVNTEAFF.

This chain joins TRBV30 and TRBJ1-5; 8 nucleotides align to TRBD1. CDR3 length: 13 amino acids. CDR1 and CDR2 (germline): GTSNPN, SVGIG (reference sequence). Unmatched junction bases numbered 3, after V lost 2 bases and J lost 6 bases. The CDR3 coding sequence is TGTGCCTGGAGTCCGACAGGGGCTCAGCCCCAGCATTTT. As protein: CAWSPTGAQPQHF. Supplemented by reference TRBV30 and TRBJ1-5, the full variable domain reads SQTIHQWPATLVQPVGSPLSLECTVEGTSNPNLYWYRQAAGRGLQLLFYSVGIGQISSEVPQNLSASRPQDRQFILSSKKLLLSDSGFYLCAWSPTGAQPQHFGDGTRLSIL.

This sequence joins TRBV29-1 and TRBJ2-3, with a tentative D call TRBD2 (6 bases). Germline CDR1 reads SQVTM; CDR2 reads ANQGSEA. There are 15 residues in the CDR3. Trimming took 5 bases from V and 0 from J, leaving 15 bases between them. The CDR3 here is CSVFLGGRSTDTQYF. The CDR3 region has the DNA TGCAGCGTTTTTCTGGGGGGACGGAGCACAGATACGCAGTATTTT.

The rearrangement uses TRBV5-6 and TRBJ2-3, with TRBD2 identical over 8 bases. The CDR3 extends over 16 amino acids. CDR1 is SGHDT and CDR2 is YYEEEE in the germline V gene. V trimming: 2 bases; J trimming: 4 bases; junction bases outside the gene matches: 9. CDR3 amino acids: CASSLLPREVSDTQYF. The CDR3 nucleotides are TGTGCCAGCAGCTTACTTCCGCGGGAGGTTTCAGATACGCAGTATTTT.

The genes are TRBV18 and TRBJ1-1; 9 bases are a match to TRBD1. CDR1 is KGHSH, CDR2 LQKENI, per germline. CDR3 size: 16 residues. Germline trimming cut 3 bases from V and 1 base from J; bases unmatched to any gene: 6. Here the CDR3 DNA reads TGTGCCAGCTCACCCGGGACAGGGAGTGGGAACACTGAAGCTTTCTTT. Translated, it gives CASSPGTGSGNTEAFF. The complete variable domain, with remaining parts taken from reference TRBV18 and TRBJ1-1, reads NAGVMQNPRHLVRRRGQEARLRCSPMKGHSHVYWYRQLPEEGLKFMVYLQKENIIDESGMPKERFSAEFPKEGPSILRIQQVVRGDSAAYFCASSPGTGSGNTEAFFGQGTRLTVV.

This chain joins TRBV4-1 and TRBJ2-7; tentatively, D is TRBD1 (5 bases). The germline CDR1 and CDR2 sequences are MGHRA and YSYEKL. V was clipped by 1 base and J by 1 base, with 8 bases between them. This CDR3 spans 14 amino acids. CDR3 sequence reads: CASSQVDRSYEQYF. The CDR3 DNA reads TGCGCCAGCAGCCAAGTAGACAGATCCTACGAGCAGTACTTC.

The gene calls are TRBV5-4 and TRBJ2-7; TRBD1 matches 12 bases. V was pared by 4 bases and J by 4 bases, with 12 bases of the junction left unmatched. The germline V gene has CDR1 SGHNT and CDR2 YYREEE (reference sequence). This CDR3 region has 17 residues. CDR3 protein: CASSHAPGQGAFYEQYF. DNA for the CDR3: TGTGCCAGCAGCCACGCCCCGGGACAGGGGGCGTTTTACGAGCAGTACTTC.

This clone turned up a few times. V is TRBV19 and J is TRBJ2-3; 8 bases agree with TRBD1. This CDR3 has 16 residues. V was pared by 3 bases and J by 0 bases, with 5 bases of the junction left unmatched. Germline CDR1 and CDR2: LNHDA and SQIVND (reference sequence). In nucleotides, the CDR3 is TGTGCCAGTAGTATTCTACAGGGGGTGAGCACAGATACGCAGTATTTT. Translated: CASSILQGVSTDTQYF.

V gene TRBV5-6 combines with J gene TRBJ2-5; 7 bases line up with TRBD2. This CDR3 is built from 13 residues. Germline V lookup: CDR1 SGHDT, CDR2 YYEEEE. V lost 0 bases and J lost 5; bases outside the gene matches: 1. The CDR3 region is CASSLDSGETQYF. The CDR3 DNA follows: TGTGCCAGCAGCTTGGATAGCGGGGAGACCCAGTACTTC.

This chain uses TRBV18 with TRBJ2-7; the match to TRBD2 covers 7 bases. The CDR3 runs 14 residues. The trim removed 0 bases at V and 6 bases at J, leaving 5 bases unmatched. Per germline, CDR1 KGHSH and CDR2 LQKENI. CDR3 protein: CASSPPGGLSEQYF. The CDR3 nucleotides are TGTGCCAGCTCACCACCCGGGGGGTTGAGCGAGCAGTACTTC.

The chain couples TRBV11-2 to TRBJ1-2; TRBD1 matches at 10 bases. Germline CDR1 SGHAT, CDR2 FQNNGV. V trimming: 4 bases; J trimming: 5 bases; junction bases outside the gene matches: 4. The CDR3 runs to 14 residues. This CDR3 reads CASSSGQGVYGYTF. The CDR3 DNA sequence: TGTGCCAGCAGCTCCGGACAGGGGGTGTATGGCTACACCTTC.

As for this clone: The junction differs from germline at one of its ends, possibly a read error. This chain links TRBV30 with TRBJ1-5, with TRBD1 as a possible D gene (5 bases). The V gene's germline CDR1 is GTSNPN and CDR2 SVGIG (reference sequence). This CDR3 region has 13 residues. CDR3: CAWSGQGNQPQNF. DNA for the CDR3: TGTGCCTGGAGTGGGCAGGGCAATCAGCCCCAGAATTTT. The full variable domain, rest sourced from reference TRBV30 and TRBJ1-5, is SQTIHQWPATLVQPVGSPLSLECTVEGTSNPNLYWYRQAAGRGLQLLFYSVGIGQISSEVPQNLSASRPQDRQFILSSKKLLLSDSGFYLCAWSGQGNQPQNFGDGTRLSIL.

This clone was picked up a small number of times. The V gene is TRBV29-1, the J gene TRBJ2-1; a weak D match, TRBD1 (5 bases). Germline CDR1 is SQVTM and CDR2 is ANQGSEA. This CDR3 is 14 amino acids long. The V end was cut by 4 bases, the J end by 0 bases, with 10 bases between. The CDR3 is CSVGGPGSYNEQFF. CDR3 DNA sequence: TGCAGCGTTGGGGGCCCGGGCTCCTACAATGAGCAGTTCTTC.

The chain uses TRBV30 and TRBJ2-7; D is perhaps TRBD1 (5 bases). Per germline, CDR1 GTSNPN and CDR2 SVGIG (reference sequence). This CDR3 spans 14 amino acids. The V end was cut by 4 bases, the J end by 4 bases, with 17 bases between. CDR3 sequence reads: CAWTTIGHPYEQYF. CDR3 coding DNA: TGTGCCTGGACCACCATAGGACACCCGTACGAGCAGTACTTC.

This clone was detected only once. The V call is TRBV10-2, the J call TRBJ2-4; D is undetermined. CDR3 length: 18 amino acids. V was pared by 0 bases and J by 1 base, with 16 bases between. In germline, CDR1 is WSHSY, CDR2 SAAADI. CDR3 nucleotide sequence: TGCGCCAGCAGTGAGTCTAGGAGCAGCCTTGCTGCCAAAAACATTCAGTACTTC. It is translated as CASSESRSSLAAKNIQYF.

The genes are TRBV19 and TRBJ1-5; TRBD1 aligns across 10 bases. The CDR3 loop spans 13 amino acids. Trimming cost V 7 bases and J 7 bases; bases outside gene matches: 4. The germline V gene has CDR1 LNHDA and CDR2 SQIVND (reference sequence). This CDR3 reads CASTTDRGQPQHF. The CDR3, as DNA: TGTGCCAGTACCACGGACAGGGGGCAGCCCCAGCATTTT.

This clone was detected only a few times. The rearrangement joins TRBV19 to TRBJ1-1; 11 nucleotides match TRBD1. CDR3 length: 16 amino acids. Trimming cost V 6 bases and J 4 bases; bases outside gene matches: 10. Germline CDR1 is LNHDA and CDR2 is SQIVND (reference sequence). The CDR3 region is CASSHRTGGGSTEAFF. CDR3 DNA: TGTGCCAGTAGCCACCGGACAGGGGGCGGGAGCACTGAAGCTTTCTTT.

The rearrangement uses TRBV5-4 and TRBJ1-2, with a tentative D call TRBD1 (5 bases). Trimming took off 2 bases at V and 0 bases at J, with 17 bases between the two ends. Germline V gene sequence: CDR1 SGHNT, CDR2 YYREEE (reference sequence). The CDR3 is 17 amino acids. The CDR3 loop is CASSFPTSGLTNYGYTF. In DNA form, the CDR3 reads TGTGCCAGCAGCTTCCCAACATCAGGGCTAACTAACTATGGCTACACCTTC.

V and J are TRBV30 and TRBJ2-7; TRBD2 might be the D (5 bases). The length of the CDR3 is 12 residues. From germline, CDR1 is GTSNPN and CDR2 SVGIG (reference sequence). V lost 4 bases and J 5 bases, leaving 12 bases between the germline ends. Here the CDR3 reads CAWTGDRHEQYF. CDR3 bases: TGTGCCTGGACCGGGGATAGGCACGAGCAGTACTTC. The full variable domain, in which reference TRBV30 and TRBJ2-7 provide the parts outside the CDR3, is SQTIHQWPATLVQPVGSPLSLECTVEGTSNPNLYWYRQAAGRGLQLLFYSVGIGQISSEVPQNLSASRPQDRQFILSSKKLLLSDSGFYLCAWTGDRHEQYFGPGTRLTVT.

The chain combines TRBV10-3 with TRBJ2-6; a possible D gene is TRBD2 (5 bases). V was shortened by 0 bases and J by 0 bases, with 18 bases between the two germline ends. The CDR3 runs to 20 residues. Looked up from germline, CDR1 is ENHRY and CDR2 is SYGVKD. CDR3 protein: CAISESVGAGGSSGANVLTF. The CDR3 nucleotides read TGTGCCATCAGTGAGTCGGTGGGTGCGGGCGGCTCCTCTGGGGCCAACGTCCTGACTTTC.

The V and J genes are TRBV18 and TRBJ2-5, with TRBD2 identical over 10 bases. Germline V gene sequence: CDR1 KGHSH, CDR2 LQKENI. This CDR3 spans 15 amino acids. The V gene end was trimmed by 8 bases and the J gene end by 0 bases; junction bases not matched to a gene: 6. The CDR3 loop is CASQWLAGDQETQYF. The CDR3 DNA reads TGTGCCAGCCAGTGGCTAGCGGGAGACCAAGAGACCCAGTACTTC. Based on the CDR3 plus reference TRBV18 and TRBJ2-5, the full variable domain is NAGVMQNPRHLVRRRGQEARLRCSPMKGHSHVYWYRQLPEEGLKFMVYLQKENIIDESGMPKERFSAEFPKEGPSILRIQQVVRGDSAAYFCASQWLAGDQETQYFGPGTRLLVL.

This clone turned up a few times. This CDR3 reads CASSIPRQGATNEKLFF. In DNA form, the CDR3 reads TGTGCCAGTAGTATCCCCCGACAGGGGGCAACTAATGAAAAACTGTTTTTT. This chain links TRBV19 with TRBJ1-4, with 9 bases that match TRBD1. The trim removed 3 bases at V and 0 bases at J, leaving 5 bases unmatched. Germline CDR1 LNHDA, CDR2 SQIVND (reference sequence). There are 17 residues in the CDR3.

A few counts support this clone. The genes are TRBV29-1 and TRBJ2-3; TRBD2 is a possible D gene (7 bases). The CDR3 has 15 residues. Germline CDR1 reads SQVTM; CDR2 reads ANQGSEA. Trimming left V 4 bases short and J 4 bases short, with 18 bases between. Here the CDR3 reads CSVVRGRDLADTQYF. The CDR3 DNA reads as TGCAGCGTTGTGAGGGGGAGGGACCTGGCAGATACGCAGTATTTT.

J is TRBJ2-5 and V is TRBV9; D may be TRBD2 (6 bases). CDR1 is SGDLS, CDR2 YYNGEE, per germline. V was clipped by 4 bases and J by 4 bases, with 17 bases between them. This CDR3 is built from 15 residues. The CDR3 spells CASSPGLAWGETQYF. The CDR3 nucleotides read TGTGCCAGCAGCCCCGGGCTAGCGTGGGGAGAGACCCAGTACTTC.

The chain recombines TRBV9 with TRBJ1-2; D ambiguous. Deletions cut 0 bases from V and 0 bases from J, with 9 bases between. Per the germline V gene, CDR1 is SGDLS and CDR2 is YYNGEE. The length of the CDR3 is 15 residues. The CDR3 region is CASSVDVRANYGYTF. CDR3 coding DNA: TGTGCCAGCAGCGTAGATGTCCGAGCTAACTATGGCTACACCTTC.

The chain links TRBV27 to TRBJ2-6, with TRBD1 identical over 8 bases. CDR1 and CDR2 from the germline V gene are MNHEY and SMNVEV (reference sequence). The CDR3 length is 15 residues. V shed 11 bases, J shed 2 bases, and the junction held 8 bases outside the gene matches. CDR3 sequence (DNA): TGTGCCGTGGGACAGGCCCTTCCTGGGGCCAACGTCCTGACTTTC. As protein: CAVGQALPGANVLTF.

The chain employs TRBV9 and TRBJ2-2, with D possibly matching TRBD2 (5 bases). Trimming shortened V by 3 bases and J by 8 bases, and 11 bases separated the two germline ends. Germline CDR1 and CDR2: SGDLS and YYNGEE. The CDR3 totals 13 residues. DNA for the CDR3: TGTGCCAGCAGCGAGTCATTAGCGGGGGAGCTGTTTTTT. Translated: CASSESLAGELFF.

This chain links TRBV19 with TRBJ2-3, with a possible D match to TRBD2 (5 bases). Trimming pared 1 base from V and 0 bases from J, leaving 11 bases between. Germline CDR1 reads LNHDA; CDR2 reads SQIVND (reference sequence). This CDR3 comprises 16 residues. The CDR3 spells CASSIVASSSTDTQYF. The CDR3 nucleotides are TGTGCCAGTAGTATAGTTGCTAGCAGTAGCACAGATACGCAGTATTTT.